This T cell receptor (beta chain) was identified during a study of blood T cell repertoires in COVID-19. Study summary: The United States, Italy and Spain provided the acute and convalescent COVID-19 samples. PBMCs, B-cell-depleted T cells, or T cells were the source of the cDNA or gDNA that made up the material.

This clone occurred a few times. Per the germline V gene, CDR1 is MNHEY and CDR2 is SMNVEV (reference sequence). Deletions cut 5 bases from V and 5 bases from J, with 15 bases between. CDR3 length: 14 amino acids. How the authors handled the data: Amplification with reference gene primers provided the estimates of nucleated cell counts. The table came from immunoSEQ multiplex PCR; TCRdb's copy has only in-frame clones and leaves some out. V and J calls and clone size are those listed in that table; D and trimming were worked out from the DNA. The sample includes about 69,000 clones, roughly 79% of them seen just once.

The receptor's source is a man in his sixties with acute or convalescent COVID-19. V usage is TRBV27 and J usage is TRBJ1-2; D is undetermined. The sample consisted of peripheral blood. The DNA of the CDR3 is TGTGCCAGCAGTCCCTTGGACCCGGGGTATGGCTACACCTTC. The encoded protein is CASSPLDPGYGYTF.